This T cell receptor (beta chain) is from a study of blood T cell repertoires in COVID-19. Study-wide background: COVID-19 samples collected from the United States, Italy and Spain covered acute and convalescent phases.

Germline CDR1 reads SEHNR; CDR2 reads FQNEAQ (reference sequence). This CDR3 contains 13 residues. V was clipped by 2 bases and J by 1 base, with 6 bases between them. Followed over time, Seattle patients had been enrolled while infection was active. Per the authors' pipeline: Reference gene primer amplification gave estimated nucleated cell counts. Here immunoSEQ multiplex PCR was the method, and the copy in TCRdb shows in-frame clones only, minus some. Clonal size and the V and J genes are those of that table, whereas D and trimming came from the DNA. The sample yields about 190,000 clones, 82% seen once. This clone was observed at least ten times.

The rearrangement links TRBV7-9 to TRBJ2-7, with D unresolved. The source material was peripheral blood. The clonotype comes from a woman aged 60-75 years with COVID-19, enrolled during active disease. DNA for the CDR3: TGTGCCAGCAGCTTACAAGCTTCCTACGAGCAGTACTTC. Protein sequence: CASSLQASYEQYF.